This entry lists 23 T cell receptor beta chains sequenced from one sample in a study of blood T cells in healthy people across ages. The authors ran a second PCR of roughly 6 to 12 cycles using a sample-barcoded 5' primer and a J-beta primer mix. TCRdb processed the 5' RACE reads anew with MiXCR; each CDR3 protein has one entry. This sample has about 630,000 distinct CDR3 sequences; roughly 21% occur once, and the top ten carry around 3.4%. Material: blood. These receptors came from a man between 65 and 85 years old in good health.

In this sample, this clonotype turned up a few times. The chain uses TRBV20-1 and TRBJ2-4, with D possibly matching TRBD2 (6 bases). V lost 7 bases and J 4 bases, leaving 17 bases between the germline ends. The CDR3 contains 14 residues. Germline CDR1 is DFQATT and CDR2 is SNEGSKA (reference sequence). The DNA of the CDR3 is TGCAGTGTTAATAGGGACTGGGAGAAAAACATTCAGTACTTC. It is translated as CSVNRDWEKNIQYF.

The CDR3 bases are TGCAGTGCGGCTCGAGGGCTGGCAGAGACCCAGTACTTC. Translation gives CSAARGLAETQYF. The chain combines TRBV20-1 with TRBJ2-5; D possibly corresponds to TRBD2 (5 bases). V lost 6 bases and J lost 4, with 15 bases in between. Looked up from germline, CDR1 is DFQATT and CDR2 is SNEGSKA (reference sequence). The length of the CDR3 is 13 residues.

This chain connects TRBV20-1 to TRBJ2-4; D is perhaps TRBD2 (6 bases). The CDR3 is made up of 16 amino acids. CDR1 is DFQATT and CDR2 is SNEGSKA in the germline V gene (reference sequence). V gave up 0 bases and J gave up 0 bases, with 12 bases separating them. The CDR3 DNA reads as TGCAGTGCTAGAGATGGAGGGCAGCTAGCCAAAAACATTCAGTACTTC. This gives the protein CSARDGGQLAKNIQYF.

This clonotype was seen repeatedly, ten times or more. The chain employs TRBV6-2 or TRBV6-3 and TRBJ2-1, with D possibly matching TRBD2 (6 bases). CDR3 length: 14 amino acids. The V end lost 9 bases, the J end lost 7 bases, and 19 bases lay between the germline ends. Per the germline V gene, CDR1 is MNHEY and CDR2 is SVGEGT. CDR3 sequence reads: CASLRRLVGNEQFF. The CDR3 region has the DNA TGTGCCAGTTTAAGGAGACTAGTAGGTAATGAGCAGTTCTTC.

The rearrangement joins TRBV11-2 to TRBJ2-1; 7 bases align to TRBD1. The CDR3 has 14 amino acids. The V and J ends lost 1 base and 5 bases, in that order; junction bases with no gene match: 2. Germline CDR1 SGHAT, CDR2 FQNNGV. In nucleotides, the CDR3 is TGTGCCAGCAGCTTAGTGACAGGGAACAATGAGCAGTTCTTC. It encodes CASSLVTGNNEQFF.

This clonotype was recorded a few times. The gene calls are TRBV5-1 and TRBJ2-3; D unclear. The V end lost 3 bases, the J end lost 1 base, and 9 bases lay between the germline ends. Per the germline V gene, CDR1 is SGHRS and CDR2 is YFSETQ. The CDR3 totals 14 residues. CDR3 in DNA: TGCGCCAGCAGCTCCCAGATTGGCACAGATACGCAGTATTTT. Amino acid sequence: CASSSQIGTDTQYF.

This clonotype was observed a few times. The chain carries TRBV12-3 or TRBV12-4 and TRBJ2-5; D unclear. V was shortened by 2 bases and J by 5 bases, with 12 bases between the two germline ends. The CDR3 contains 14 residues. The CDR3 loop is CASSLSGVGETQYF. The CDR3 DNA reads TGTGCCAGCAGTTTATCTGGGGTGGGCGAGACCCAGTACTTC.

The CDR3 DNA is TGCAGTGCTTCGAGGCGGGAGGCCGCAGAGACCCAGTACTTC. Its protein product is CSASRREAAETQYF. The V gene is TRBV20-1, the J gene TRBJ2-5, with 8 bases fitting TRBD2. V lost 5 bases, J lost 4 bases, and 9 bases stayed unmatched. CDR1 is DFQATT and CDR2 is SNEGSKA in the germline V gene (reference sequence). The CDR3 is 14 amino acids.

The rearrangement uses TRBV14 and TRBJ2-1; D gene unclear. This CDR3 has 15 amino acids. CDR1 and CDR2 (germline): SGHDN, FVKESK. V was pared by 2 bases and J by 0 bases, with 8 bases between. The CDR3 region is CASSQQMSSYNEQFF. The CDR3 nucleotides are TGTGCCAGCAGCCAACAGATGAGCTCCTACAATGAGCAGTTCTTC.

This clonotype was counted once. The chain couples TRBV11-2 to TRBJ2-5; no clear D gene. CDR1 and CDR2 from the germline V gene are SGHAT and FQNNGV. The CDR3 has 11 residues. Trimming removed 11 bases at V and 4 bases at J, with 11 bases between. The chain's CDR3 is CASRDAETQYF. CDR3 DNA: TGTGCCTCCCGAGATGCAGAGACCCAGTACTTC.

This clonotype was observed a handful of times. The chain has TRBV24-1 and TRBJ2-1; 8 bases map to TRBD2. Looked up from germline, CDR1 is KGHDR and CDR2 is SFDVKD. V shed 10 bases, J shed 0 bases, and the junction held 10 bases outside the gene matches. The CDR3 totals 16 residues. The DNA of the CDR3 is TGTGCCACGGCGGGTAGCGGGACTAGCTCCTACAATGAGCAGTTCTTC. This gives the protein CATAGSGTSSYNEQFF.

The CDR3 bases are TGTGCCAGCAGTACAGGGGGCCCCTACAATGAGCAGTTCTTC. As protein: CASSTGGPYNEQFF. The rearrangement uses TRBV28 and TRBJ2-1; 9 bases align to TRBD1. V shed 5 bases, J shed 2 bases, and the junction held 1 base outside the gene matches. Germline V CDR1 and CDR2: MDHEN, SYDVKM. The CDR3 extends over 14 amino acids.

The chain joins TRBV6-1 to TRBJ2-5, with D possibly being TRBD2 (5 bases). The DNA end lines up better with TRBJ2-1; the J call may be wrong. CDR1 is MNHNS and CDR2 is SASEGT in the germline V gene. The CDR3 spans 14 residues. The CDR3 nucleotides are TGTGCCAGCAGAGCGGACCCAACTTACGATGAGCAGTTCTTC. Translation: CASRADPTYDEQFF.

The chain couples TRBV5-1 to TRBJ2-5, with 8 nucleotides matching TRBD1. The J call may be wrong; the DNA end is better matched by TRBJ2-7. Per germline, CDR1 SGHRS and CDR2 YFSETQ. The CDR3 has 14 residues. The CDR3 nucleotides are TGCGCCAGCAGCAGGAACAGGGGGTACTACGAGCAGTACTTC. It codes for CASSRNRGYYEQYF.

This clonotype was counted a few times. The CDR3, as DNA: TGTGCCAGCAGCTTGAGGGCTAGCGGGACCTACAATGAGCAGTTCTTC. Translating gives CASSLRASGTYNEQFF. V and J are TRBV5-6 and TRBJ2-1, with 9 bases fitting TRBD2. The CDR3 has 16 amino acids. The germline gives CDR1 SGHDT, CDR2 YYEEEE. The J segment lost 2 bases and the V segment lost 1 base, leaving 4 bases of the junction unmatched.

This clonotype appeared many times. The chain recombines TRBV7-9 with TRBJ1-1; no clear D gene. V was trimmed by 6 bases and J by 2 bases, leaving 4 bases between them. The CDR3 is 11 amino acids. Germline V gene lookup returns CDR1 SEHNR and CDR2 FQNEAQ (reference sequence). Here the CDR3 DNA reads TGTGCCAGCAGTATAAACACTGAAGCTTTCTTT. Its translation: CASSINTEAFF.

The table lists this clonotype with a few counts. The chain links TRBV7-3 to TRBJ2-5; 7 bases are a match to TRBD1. Unmatched junction bases numbered 9, after V lost 4 bases and J lost 4 bases. Per germline, CDR1 SGHTA and CDR2 FQGTGA. This CDR3 spans 15 amino acids. The CDR3 nucleotides are TGTGCCAGCAGCTCCGGACAGGCTACCCGAGAGACCCAGTACTTC. This encodes CASSSGQATRETQYF.

This clonotype showed up just a few times. This chain links TRBV7-2 with TRBJ2-1, with D perhaps TRBD2 (5 bases). Near its end, the DNA agrees better with TRBJ2-7, so the J call may be wrong. CDR1 is SGHTA, CDR2 FQGNSA, per germline. The CDR3 is made up of 14 amino acids. The CDR3 nucleotides are TGTGCCAGCAGCTTTTACGGGGATACCTACGAGCAGTACTTC. Its protein product is CASSFYGDTYEQYF.

The genes are TRBV5-8 and TRBJ2-4; D could derive from TRBD1 or TRBD2 (6 bases each). The V gene lost 3 bases and the J gene lost 8 bases, with 18 bases spanning the gap. CDR1 and CDR2 (germline): SGHTS, YDEGEE. The CDR3 totals 15 residues. CDR3 protein: CASSWGMGGLDIQYF. The DNA for the CDR3 is TGTGCCAGCAGCTGGGGCATGGGGGGCCTAGACATTCAGTACTTC.

The chain combines TRBV15 with TRBJ1-2; no clear D. Trimming left V 2 bases short and J 4 bases short, with 11 bases between. CDR1 is LNHNV and CDR2 is YYDKDF in the germline V gene (reference sequence). This CDR3 comprises 14 residues. In nucleotides, the CDR3 is TGTGCCACCAGCAGAACGGAGGCCCGCTATGGCTACACCTTC. Protein: CATSRTEARYGYTF. Looking up the rest from reference TRBV15 and TRBJ1-2 gives the full variable domain: DAMVIQNPRYQVTQFGKPVTLSCSQTLNHNVMYWYQQKSSQAPKLLFHYYDKDFNNEADTPDNFQSRRPNTSFCFLDIRSPGLGDTAMYLCATSRTEARYGYTFGSGTRLTVV.

This chain uses TRBV7-9 with TRBJ1-4; D might be TRBD1 (5 bases). V lost 1 base and J lost 3, with 9 bases in between. Germline V lookup: CDR1 SEHNR, CDR2 FQNEAQ (reference sequence). The CDR3 covers 15 residues. The CDR3 here is CASSLGGDANEKLFF. CDR3 nucleotides: TGTGCCAGCAGCTTAGGAGGGGACGCTAATGAAAAACTGTTTTTT.

The chain carries TRBV20-1 and TRBJ2-1, with a weak D call TRBD2 (6 bases). The CDR3 consists of 12 residues. Germline CDR1 reads DFQATT; CDR2 reads SNEGSKA (reference sequence). V was cut by 6 bases and J by 8 bases, with 14 bases left in between. The CDR3 DNA follows: TGCAGTGCGGGGGGATCTCTCGATGAGCAGTTCTTC. It encodes CSAGGSLDEQFF.

The V gene is TRBV6-1, the J gene TRBJ2-5; D gene uncertain. V dropped 1 base and J dropped 1 base, with 19 bases sitting between them. CDR3 size: 18 residues. Germline V gives CDR1 MNHNS, CDR2 SASEGT. The chain's CDR3 is CASSEVNVGWGPQETQYF. DNA for the CDR3: TGTGCCAGCAGTGAAGTCAACGTAGGGTGGGGTCCCCAAGAGACCCAGTACTTC.